This TCR beta chain came from a study of CD8+CD57+ T cells in acquired aplastic anemia. The overall study: Mean yield of DNA from sorted CD4+ and CD8+ cells was roughly 3.2 ug.

All sequencing subjects had displayed CD8+CD57+ cell expansion on flow cytometry. Patients had undergone no therapy by the time their blood was sampled. It was genomic DNA that served as the template for profiling TCR beta VDJ and CDR3. TCRdb re-called the reads with MiXCR, one entry per CDR3 protein. The sample consists of hundreds of thousands of distinct CDR3 sequences, approximately 86% of them appearing once. Study observations and caveats: Approximately 27 CD8+ CDR3 sequences occurred in both the patients and the controls.

As concerns this clonotype: What it binds is unknown.

This clonotype was obtained from a human donor with aplastic anemia. The material sequenced was sorted CD4+, CD8+, or CD8+CD57+ T cells (not recorded which) from PBMCs.

CDR3 sequence reads: CASSVGSGQYSNHF. CDR3 nucleotide sequence: TGTGCCAGCAGCGTAGGCTCAGGGCAATATAGCAATCATTTT. The chain recombines TRBV9 with TRBJ1-5, with D perhaps matching TRBD1 (5 bases). In germline, CDR1 is SGDLS, CDR2 YYNGEE. Trimming left V 0 bases short and J 16 bases short, with 20 bases between. The CDR3 runs 14 residues. The full variable domain, with the rest looked up from reference TRBV9 and TRBJ1-5, is DSGVTQTPKHLITATGQRVTLRCSPRSGDLSVYWYQQSLDQGLQFLIQYYNGEERAKGNILERFSAQQFPDLHSELNLSSLELGDSALYFCASSVGSGQYSNHFGDGTRLSIL.